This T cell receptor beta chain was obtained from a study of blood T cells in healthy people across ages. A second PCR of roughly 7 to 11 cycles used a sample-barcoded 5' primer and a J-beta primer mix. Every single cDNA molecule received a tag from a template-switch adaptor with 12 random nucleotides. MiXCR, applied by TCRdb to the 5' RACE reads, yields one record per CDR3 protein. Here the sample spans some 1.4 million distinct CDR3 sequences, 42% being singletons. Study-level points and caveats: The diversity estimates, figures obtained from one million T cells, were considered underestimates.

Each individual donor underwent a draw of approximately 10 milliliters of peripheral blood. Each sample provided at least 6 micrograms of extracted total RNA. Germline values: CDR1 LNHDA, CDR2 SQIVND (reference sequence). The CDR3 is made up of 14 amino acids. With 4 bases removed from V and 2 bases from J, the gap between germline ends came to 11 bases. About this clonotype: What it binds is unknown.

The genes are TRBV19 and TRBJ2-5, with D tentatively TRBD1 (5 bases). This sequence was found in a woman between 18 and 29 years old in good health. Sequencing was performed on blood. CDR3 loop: CASSTDKRQETQYF. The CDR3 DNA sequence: TGTGCCAGTAGTACGGACAAAAGACAAGAGACCCAGTACTTC.